This record concerns one T cell receptor beta chain sequence. These data come from a study of blood T cell repertoires in COVID-19. As originally analysed: Nucleated cell number was recorded as an estimate derived from reference gene primer amplification. The protocol was immunoSEQ multiplex PCR, while the TCRdb copy is restricted to in-frame clones and leaves out a portion. V and J calls and clone size come straight from that table; D and trimming were deduced from the DNA. The repertoire holds roughly 30,000 clones, nearly 90% seen once, with 25% to 30% in the top ten. Source material: peripheral blood. This sequence originates from a man older than 75 with acute or convalescent COVID-19.

The CDR3 nucleotides read TGCGCCAGCAGCCAGACCGAGGGACTAGCGGCCGCCAATACGCAGTATTTT. Protein sequence: CASSQTEGLAAANTQYF. This chain links TRBV4-1 with TRBJ2-3; 11 bases are a match to TRBD2. CDR1 is MGHRA and CDR2 is YSYEKL in the germline V gene. The CDR3 has 17 amino acids. V dropped 3 bases and J dropped 7; count of bases not matched to a gene: 12.